One T cell receptor (beta chain) is described in this entry. Its cognate antigen is unknown. The sample belongs to a study of CD8 T cells in ankylosing spondylitis. Notes on the study in general: Prior work had noted some motif variants in reactive arthritis blood and synovial fluid. There was reportedly significant enrichment of clones that were disease-linked in matched ankylosing spondylitis synovial fluid.

The CDR3 extends over 15 amino acids. Germline V lookup: CDR1 DFQATT, CDR2 SNEGSKA (reference sequence). Trimming took off 1 base at V and 4 bases at J, with 16 bases between the two ends. TCRdb re-derived calls from the 5' RACE reads in MiXCR, one entry per CDR3 protein. The data hold 200,000 to 250,000 distinct CDR3 sequences, with 32% observed a single time. The clonotype comes from a male donor with ankylosing spondylitis or in good health (not recorded which). The rearrangement links TRBV20-1 to TRBJ1-2; TRBD1 is a possible D gene (5 bases). Sequencing was carried out using blood, either unsorted or a sorted T cell fraction (not recorded which). The CDR3 DNA sequence: TGCAGTGCTAGAGTTGGCGGCGATGGGGCCTATGGCTACACCTTC. Its translation is CSARVGGDGAYGYTF.